Listed below are T cell receptor beta chains from one sample, sequenced in a study of shared clonotypes between healthy human individuals. Some clones are missing from TCRdb's copy, which holds only in-frame ones; the method was immunoSEQ multiplex PCR. The table shows fewer than 3 million clones, with about nine tenths occurring only once. The sequenced material came from naive CD4+ T cells from PBMCs. These receptors were collected from a man aged 18 to 35 in good health. Some clones in this sample may be carry-over from other donors' samples. CDR3s include the opening cysteine and the closing phenylalanine or tryptophan. The order of the fields is J gene, D gene, V gene, CDR3 length, clone size, CDR3 protein, CDR3 DNA. A D gene is named only where the DNA matches it firmly. Clone size is given for some rows only: seen once, a few or many times, or a class if the clone is expanded.

TRBJ2-1 | TRBD2 | TRBV30 | 17 | . | CAWSRSRLAGGVNEQFF | TGTGCCTGGAGTCGATCCCGACTAGCCGGCGGTGTCAATGAGCAGTTCTTC
TRBJ2-1 | TRBD2 | TRBV5-1 | 18 | once | CASSLLGRIAGGYNEQFF | TGCGCCAGCAGCCTCCTAGGGCGCATAGCGGGAGGGTACAATGAGCAGTTCTTC
TRBJ2-7 | . | TRBV18 | 11 | . | CASSDTYEQYF | TGTGCCAGCTCAGATACCTACGAGCAGTACTTC
TRBJ1-2 | . | TRBV19 | 15 | few | CASSGNRRGSYGYTF | TGTGCCAGTAGTGGGAACAGGCGAGGATCCTATGGCTACACCTTC
TRBJ1-2 | TRBD1 | TRBV9 | 15 | . | CASSQITGGYYGYTF | TGTGCCAGCAGCCAAATAACAGGGGGATACTATGGCTACACCTTC
TRBJ2-1 | TRBD2 | TRBV4-1 | 17 | . | CASSQLLAGVTYNEQFF | TGCGCCAGCAGCCAGCTCCTAGCGGGAGTTACCTACAATGAGCAGTTCTTC
TRBJ2-7 | . | TRBV5-1 | 15 | . | CASSSEVRGSYEQYF | TGCGCCAGCAGCTCGGAGGTTCGGGGCTCGTACGAGCAGTACTTC
TRBJ2-7 | . | TRBV6-5 | 15 | . | CASSSPGFHGYEQYF | TGTGCCAGCAGTTCGCCAGGGTTTCATGGATACGAGCAGTACTTC
TRBJ2-1 | TRBD1 | TRBV25-1 | 15 | . | CASSPRDRATSEQFF | TGTGCCAGCAGTCCACGGGACAGGGCAACGAGTGAGCAGTTCTTC
TRBJ2-7 | TRBD2 | TRBV2 | 14 | . | CASRGLAESYEQYF | TGTGCCAGCAGGGGACTAGCGGAATCCTACGAGCAGTACTTC
TRBJ2-7 | . | TRBV28 | 13 | . | CASSGGAPYEQYF | TGTGCCAGCAGTGGCGGGGCACCCTACGAGCAGTACTTC
TRBJ2-3 | TRBD2 | TRBV18 | 17 | . | CASSSSLASVPTDTQYF | TGTGCCAGCTCATCTTCACTAGCGAGCGTGCCCACAGATACGCAGTATTTT
TRBJ2-7 | . | TRBV18 | 16 | . | CASSPQGPAATHEQYF | TGTGCCAGCTCACCACAAGGGCCAGCGGCTACCCACGAGCAGTACTTC
TRBJ2-2 | . | TRBV9 | 14 | once | CASSVVPNTGELFF | TGTGCCAGCAGCGTAGTACCCAACACCGGGGAGCTGTTTTTT
TRBJ2-5 | TRBD2 | TRBV18 | 14 | once | CASSRTSGRETQYF | TGTGCCAGCTCAAGGACTAGCGGGAGAGAGACCCAGTACTTC
TRBJ2-2 | . | TRBV27 | 16 | . | CASSFSVSSRTGELFF | TGTGCCAGCAGTTTTAGTGTTTCGAGCCGAACCGGGGAGCTGTTTTTT
TRBJ2-4 | TRBD1 | TRBV4-3 | 16 | . | CASSRDRGLVKNIQYF | TGCGCCAGCAGCCGGGACAGGGGTTTGGTCAAAAACATTCAGTACTTC
TRBJ1-2 | . | TRBV25-1 | 15 | . | CASRKFLCANYGYTF | TGTGCCAGCAGGAAATTCTTATGTGCTAACTATGGCTACACCTTC
TRBJ2-2 | . | TRBV19 | 16 | once | CASSLGGRGNTGELFF | TGTGCCAGTAGCCTAGGGGGGAGAGGAAACACCGGGGAGCTGTTTTTT
TRBJ1-1 | . | TRBV7-8 | 15 | . | CASSATRRGYTEAFF | TGTGCCAGCAGCGCCACTCGGCGGGGGTACACTGAAGCTTTCTTT
TRBJ1-1 | . | TRBV28 | 14 | . | CASSSRARNTEAFF | TGTGCCAGCAGTTCCCGGGCCCGGAACACTGAAGCTTTCTTT
TRBJ1-4 | TRBD1 | TRBV7-7 | 17 | . | CASKGQGYDLGGEKLFF | TGTGCCAGCAAGGGACAGGGGTATGATCTAGGTGGTGAAAAACTGTTTTTT
TRBJ2-7 | . | TRBV5-1 | 15 | . | CASSSAQGSWYEQYF | TGCGCCAGCAGCTCCGCCCAGGGTAGTTGGTACGAGCAGTACTTC
TRBJ2-7 | TRBD1 | TRBV28 | 14 | . | CASSLADRGHEQYF | TGTGCCAGCAGTTTGGCGGACAGGGGGCACGAGCAGTACTTC
TRBJ1-5 | TRBD1 | TRBV7-2 | 14 | once | CASSLWGTGQPQHF | TGTGCCAGCAGCTTATGGGGGACAGGGCAGCCCCAGCATTTT
TRBJ2-7 | . | TRBV2 | 12 | . | CASMPRGYEQYF | TGTGCCAGCATGCCACGTGGCTACGAGCAGTACTTC
TRBJ2-6 | . | TRBV18 | 15 | . | CASSGTSAGANVLTF | TGTGCCAGCTCAGGAACAAGCGCTGGGGCCAACGTCCTGACTTTC
TRBJ2-3 | . | TRBV18 | 12 | . | CASSPPGGTQYF | TGTGCCAGCTCACCACCGGGTGGTACGCAGTATTTT
TRBJ1-2 | . | TRBV4-1 | 18 | once | CASSQALRSGSTNYGYTF | TGCGCCAGCAGCCAAGCCCTTAGGTCAGGATCTACAAACTATGGCTACACCTTC
TRBJ1-1 | . | TRBV6-5 | 13 | . | CASRWDGYTEAFF | TGTGCCAGCAGATGGGACGGGTACACTGAAGCTTTCTTT
TRBJ2-7 | TRBD2 | TRBV28 | 15 | . | CASNPPLAGASEQYF | TGTGCCAGCAATCCCCCACTAGCGGGAGCGTCCGAGCAGTACTTC
TRBJ2-2 | TRBD1 | TRBV5-1 | 16 | . | CASSPESTGDTGELFF | TGCGCCAGCAGCCCAGAATCGACAGGGGACACCGGGGAGCTGTTTTTT
TRBJ2-5 | . | TRBV4-1 | 14 | once | CASSRGSPKETQYF | TGCGCCAGCTCCCGGGGTAGCCCAAAAGAGACCCAGTACTTC
TRBJ2-3 | TRBD2 | TRBV5-1 | 15 | . | CASSWGTSLADTQYF | TGCGCCAGCAGCTGGGGGACTAGTCTCGCAGATACGCAGTATTTT
TRBJ2-6 | . | TRBV28 | 13 | . | CASREAGANVLTF | TGTGCCAGCAGGGAAGCTGGGGCCAACGTCCTGACTTTC
TRBJ2-7 | TRBD2 | TRBV25-1 | 15 | . | CASSEYASGTYEQYF | TGTGCCAGCAGTGAATATGCTAGCGGGACGTACGAGCAGTACTTC
TRBJ1-5 | . | TRBV28 | 12 | . | CASDGAGQPQHF | TGTGCCAGCGACGGCGCGGGGCAGCCCCAGCATTTT
TRBJ2-3 | . | TRBV11-2 | 10 | few | CASSLDTQYF | TGTGCCAGCAGCTTAGATACGCAGTATTTT
TRBJ1-1 | . | TRBV15 | 15 | . | CATSRDRSRGTEAFF | TGTGCCACCAGCAGAGATCGGAGCCGAGGGACTGAAGCTTTCTTT
TRBJ1-4 | . | TRBV29-1 | 13 | . | CSVTRATNEKLFF | TGCAGCGTGACCCGGGCCACTAATGAAAAACTGTTTTTT
TRBJ2-7 | . | TRBV4-1 | 13 | . | CASSQVGSYEQYF | TGCGCCAGCAGCCAAGTGGGTAGCTACGAGCAGTACTTC
TRBJ2-1 | . | TRBV19 | 14 | . | CASSIDRGEGKQFF | TGTGCCAGTAGTATAGATCGCGGAGAGGGTAAGCAGTTCTTC
TRBJ2-7 | . | TRBV25-1 | 16 | . | CASSDEAALGTSEQYF | TGTGCCAGCAGTGATGAAGCCGCTTTGGGTACAAGCGAGCAGTACTTC
TRBJ1-2 | TRBD1 | TRBV9 | 15 | . | CASSVEGTGINGYTF | TGTGCCAGCAGCGTAGAGGGGACAGGGATAAATGGCTACACCTTC
TRBJ2-2 | TRBD1 | TRBV28 | 15 | . | CASSPDRVNTGELFF | TGTGCCAGCAGCCCGGACAGGGTCAACACCGGGGAGCTGTTTTTT
TRBJ1-3 | . | TRBV10-3 | 16 | . | CAISDPMSGAANTIYF | TGTGCCATCAGTGATCCCATGTCAGGGGCAGCAAACACCATATATTTT
TRBJ1-3 | . | TRBV5-1 | 16 | . | CASSPGGVNSGNTIYF | TGCGCCAGCAGCCCGGGTGGAGTGAACTCTGGAAACACCATATATTTT
TRBJ1-1 | . | TRBV29-1 | 11 | few | CSVQENTEAFF | TGCAGCGTCCAAGAGAACACTGAAGCTTTCTTT
TRBJ2-3 | . | TRBV4-1 | 14 | . | CASSQGILPDTQYF | TGCGCCAGCAGCCAAGGGATACTCCCAGATACGCAGTATTTT
TRBJ2-1 | . | TRBV9 | 13 | . | CASSVVDGDEQFF | TGTGCCAGCAGCGTGGTCGACGGCGATGAGCAGTTCTTC